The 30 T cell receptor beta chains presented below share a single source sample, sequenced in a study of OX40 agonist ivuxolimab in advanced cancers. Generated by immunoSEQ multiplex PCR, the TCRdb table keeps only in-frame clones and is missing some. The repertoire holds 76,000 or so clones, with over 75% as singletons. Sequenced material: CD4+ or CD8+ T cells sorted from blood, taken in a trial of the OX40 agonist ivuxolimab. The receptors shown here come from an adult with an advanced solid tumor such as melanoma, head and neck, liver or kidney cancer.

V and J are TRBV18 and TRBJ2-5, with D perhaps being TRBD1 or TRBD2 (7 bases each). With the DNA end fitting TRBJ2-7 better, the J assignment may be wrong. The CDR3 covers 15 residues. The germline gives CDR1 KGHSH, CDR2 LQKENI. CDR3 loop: CASSAPGGGIYEQYF. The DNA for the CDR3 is TGTGCCAGCTCAGCCCCAGGGGGGGGTATCTACGAGCAGTACTTC.

The chain's CDR3 is CASSPAQGGTEAFF. The CDR3 nucleotides are TGCGCCAGCAGTCCCGCTCAGGGTGGCACTGAAGCTTTCTTT. V gene TRBV5-1 combines with J gene TRBJ1-1; tentatively, D is TRBD1 (5 bases). Germline CDR1 is SGHRS and CDR2 is YFSETQ. V was cut by 5 bases and J by 4 bases, with 15 bases left in between. The CDR3 runs to 14 residues.

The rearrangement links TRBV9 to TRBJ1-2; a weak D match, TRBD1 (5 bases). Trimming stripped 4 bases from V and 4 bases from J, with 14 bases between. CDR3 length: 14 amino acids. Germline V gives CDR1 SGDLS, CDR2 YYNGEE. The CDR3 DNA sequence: TGTGCCAGCAGCCTTTTGGGAGGGGCCTATGGCTACACCTTC. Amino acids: CASSLLGGAYGYTF.

The CDR3 protein is CASSPGLNTGELFF. CDR3 DNA: TGTGCCAGTAGTCCCGGACTTAACACCGGGGAGCTGTTTTTT. The V gene is TRBV19, the J gene TRBJ2-2; TRBD2 is a possible D gene (5 bases). Trimming stripped 5 bases from V and 2 bases from J, with 9 bases between. The CDR3 extends over 14 amino acids. Germline values: CDR1 LNHDA, CDR2 SQIVND (reference sequence).

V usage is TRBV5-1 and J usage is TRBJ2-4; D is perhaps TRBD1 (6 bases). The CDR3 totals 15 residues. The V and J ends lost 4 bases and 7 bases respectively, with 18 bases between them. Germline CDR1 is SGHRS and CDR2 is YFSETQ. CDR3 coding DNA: TGCGCCAGCAGCCCACGACAGGTGAACGCGAACATTCAGTACTTC. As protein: CASSPRQVNANIQYF.

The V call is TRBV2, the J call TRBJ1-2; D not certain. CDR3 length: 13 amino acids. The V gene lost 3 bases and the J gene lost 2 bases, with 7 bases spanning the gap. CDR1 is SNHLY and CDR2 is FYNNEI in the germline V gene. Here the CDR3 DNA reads TGTGCCAGCAGTGAGGGCTTCAACTATGGCTACACCTTC. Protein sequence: CASSEGFNYGYTF.

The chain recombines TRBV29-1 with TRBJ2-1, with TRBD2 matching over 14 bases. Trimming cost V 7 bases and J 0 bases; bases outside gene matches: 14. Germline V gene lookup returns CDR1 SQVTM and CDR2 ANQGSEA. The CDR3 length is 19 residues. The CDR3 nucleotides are TGCAGCGCCTACCACCCGGGACTAGCGGGAGTGGACTCCTACAATGAGCAGTTCTTC. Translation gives CSAYHPGLAGVDSYNEQFF.

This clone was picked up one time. This CDR3 is CASRAGTSGLSSYNEQFF. CDR3 sequence (DNA): TGTGCCAGCAGGGCCGGGACTAGCGGGCTGAGCTCCTACAATGAGCAGTTCTTC. The J gene is TRBJ2-1, the V gene TRBV9, with 12 bases identical to TRBD2. This CDR3 is 18 amino acids long. Trimming at V came to 5 bases and at J to 0 bases, leaving 9 bases not matched to a gene. Germline CDR1 and CDR2: SGDLS and YYNGEE. Full variable domain (outside the CDR3, taken from reference TRBV9 and TRBJ2-1): DSGVTQTPKHLITATGQRVTLRCSPRSGDLSVYWYQQSLDQGLQFLIQYYNGEERAKGNILERFSAQQFPDLHSELNLSSLELGDSALYFCASRAGTSGLSSYNEQFFGPGTRLTVL.

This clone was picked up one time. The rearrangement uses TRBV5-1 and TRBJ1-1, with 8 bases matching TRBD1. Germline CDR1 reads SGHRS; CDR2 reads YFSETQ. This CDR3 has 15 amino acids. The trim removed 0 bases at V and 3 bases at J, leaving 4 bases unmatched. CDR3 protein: CASSLGTGWDTEAFF. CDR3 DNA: TGCGCCAGCAGCTTGGGGACAGGGTGGGACACTGAAGCTTTCTTT. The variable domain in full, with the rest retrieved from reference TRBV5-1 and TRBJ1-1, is KAGVTQTPRYLIKTRGQQVTLSCSPISGHRSVSWYQQTPGQGLQFLFEYFSETQRNKGNFPGRFSGRQFSNSRSEMNVSTLELGDSALYLCASSLGTGWDTEAFFGQGTRLTVV.

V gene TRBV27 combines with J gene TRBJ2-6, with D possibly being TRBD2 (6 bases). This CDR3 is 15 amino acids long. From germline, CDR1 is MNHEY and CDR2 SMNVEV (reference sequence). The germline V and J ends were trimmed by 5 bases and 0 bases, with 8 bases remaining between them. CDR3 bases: TGTGCCAGCAGTCCGGGGGTCTCTGGGGCCAACGTCCTGACTTTC. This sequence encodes CASSPGVSGANVLTF.

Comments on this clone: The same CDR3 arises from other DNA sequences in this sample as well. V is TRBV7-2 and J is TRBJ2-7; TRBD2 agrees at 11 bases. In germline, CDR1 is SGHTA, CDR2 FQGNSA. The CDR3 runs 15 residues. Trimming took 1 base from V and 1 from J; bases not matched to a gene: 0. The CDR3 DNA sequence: TGTGCCAGCAGCTTAGGGACTAGCGGGTCCTACGAGCAGTACTTC. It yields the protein CASSLGTSGSYEQYF.

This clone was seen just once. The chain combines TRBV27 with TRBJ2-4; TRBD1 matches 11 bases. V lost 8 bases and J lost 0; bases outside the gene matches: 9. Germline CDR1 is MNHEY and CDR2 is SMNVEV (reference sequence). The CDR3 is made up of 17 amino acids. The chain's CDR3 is CASARDRGSEAKNIQYF. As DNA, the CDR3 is TGTGCCAGCGCAAGGGACAGGGGGTCGGAAGCCAAAAACATTCAGTACTTC.

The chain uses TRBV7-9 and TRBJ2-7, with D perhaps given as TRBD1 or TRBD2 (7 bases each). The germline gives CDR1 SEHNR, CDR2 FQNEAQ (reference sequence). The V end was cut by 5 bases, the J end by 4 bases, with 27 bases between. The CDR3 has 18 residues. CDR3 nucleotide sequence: TGTGCCAGCAGCCGGGGGGACAGTCTACCGATAGTCGGTTACGAGCAGTACTTC. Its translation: CASSRGDSLPIVGYEQYF.

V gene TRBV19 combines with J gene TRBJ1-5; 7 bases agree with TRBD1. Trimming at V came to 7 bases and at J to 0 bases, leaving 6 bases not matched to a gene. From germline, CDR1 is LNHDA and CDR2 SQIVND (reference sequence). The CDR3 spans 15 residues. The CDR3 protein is CASTSHRGSNQPQHF. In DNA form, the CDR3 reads TGTGCCAGTACCTCACACAGGGGTAGCAATCAGCCCCAGCATTTT.

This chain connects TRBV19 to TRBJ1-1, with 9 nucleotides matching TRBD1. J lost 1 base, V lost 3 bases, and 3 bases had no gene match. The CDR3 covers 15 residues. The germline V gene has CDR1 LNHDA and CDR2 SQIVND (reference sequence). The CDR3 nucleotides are TGTGCCAGTAGTATTTCGGGACAGGGGAACACTGAAGCTTTCTTT. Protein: CASSISGQGNTEAFF.

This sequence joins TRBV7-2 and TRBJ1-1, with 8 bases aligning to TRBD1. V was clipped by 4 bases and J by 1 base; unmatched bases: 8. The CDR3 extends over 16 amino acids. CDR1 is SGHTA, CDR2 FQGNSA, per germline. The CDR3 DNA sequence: TGTGCCAGCAGCTCACGTCCGGGACAGGAGAACACTGAAGCTTTCTTT. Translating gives CASSSRPGQENTEAFF.

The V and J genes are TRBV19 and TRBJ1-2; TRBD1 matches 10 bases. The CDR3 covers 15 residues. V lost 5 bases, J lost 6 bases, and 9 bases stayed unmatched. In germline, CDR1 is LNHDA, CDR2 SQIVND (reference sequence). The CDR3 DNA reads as TGTGCCAGTAGTCCCCGACAGGGGGCCTATGATGGCTACACCTTC. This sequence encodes CASSPRQGAYDGYTF.

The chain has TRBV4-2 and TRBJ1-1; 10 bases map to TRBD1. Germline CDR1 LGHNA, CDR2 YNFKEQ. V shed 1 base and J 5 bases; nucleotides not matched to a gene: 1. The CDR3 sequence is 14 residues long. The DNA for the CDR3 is TGTGCCAGCAGCCAAGGGGGACAGGGGACTGAAGCTTTCTTT. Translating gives CASSQGGQGTEAFF.

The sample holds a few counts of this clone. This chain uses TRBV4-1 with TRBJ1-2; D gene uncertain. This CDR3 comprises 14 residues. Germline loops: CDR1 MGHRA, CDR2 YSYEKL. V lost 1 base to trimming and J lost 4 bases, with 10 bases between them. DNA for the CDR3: TGCGCCAGCAGCCAAGGAGTGGCGAGCTATGGCTACACCTTC. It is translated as CASSQGVASYGYTF.

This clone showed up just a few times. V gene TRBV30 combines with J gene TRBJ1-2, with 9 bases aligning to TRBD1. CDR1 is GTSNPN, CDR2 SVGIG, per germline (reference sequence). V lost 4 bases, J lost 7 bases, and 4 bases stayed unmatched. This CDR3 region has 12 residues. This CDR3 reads CAWTQGARGYTF. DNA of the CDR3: TGTGCCTGGACACAGGGGGCGCGTGGCTACACCTTC.

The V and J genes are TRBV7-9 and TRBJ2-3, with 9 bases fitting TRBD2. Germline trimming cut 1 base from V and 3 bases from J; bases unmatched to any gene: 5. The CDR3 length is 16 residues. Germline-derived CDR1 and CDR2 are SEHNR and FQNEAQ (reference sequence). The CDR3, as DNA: TGTGCCAGCAGCTTAGGTAGCGGGAGTTTGACAGATACGCAGTATTTT. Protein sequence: CASSLGSGSLTDTQYF.

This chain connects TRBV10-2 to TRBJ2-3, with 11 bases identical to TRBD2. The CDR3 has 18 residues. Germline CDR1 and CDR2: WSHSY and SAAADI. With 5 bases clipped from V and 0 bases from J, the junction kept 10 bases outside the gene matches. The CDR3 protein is CASSILAGGAPSTDTQYF. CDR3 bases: TGCGCCAGCAGTATTCTAGCGGGAGGAGCCCCTAGCACAGATACGCAGTATTTT.

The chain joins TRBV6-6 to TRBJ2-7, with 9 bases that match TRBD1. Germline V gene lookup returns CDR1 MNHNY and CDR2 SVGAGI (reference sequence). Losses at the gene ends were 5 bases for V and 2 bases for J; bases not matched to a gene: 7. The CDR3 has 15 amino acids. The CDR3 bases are TGTGCCAGCAGTAAGAAGGGACAGGGTACCTACGAGCAGTACTTC. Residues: CASSKKGQGTYEQYF.

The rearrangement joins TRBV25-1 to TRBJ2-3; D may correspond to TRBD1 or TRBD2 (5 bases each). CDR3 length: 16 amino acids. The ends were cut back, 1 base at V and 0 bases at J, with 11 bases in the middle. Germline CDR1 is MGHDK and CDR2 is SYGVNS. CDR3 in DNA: TGTGCCAGCAGTGAATCCGGGACGTCTAGCACAGATACGCAGTATTTT. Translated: CASSESGTSSTDTQYF.

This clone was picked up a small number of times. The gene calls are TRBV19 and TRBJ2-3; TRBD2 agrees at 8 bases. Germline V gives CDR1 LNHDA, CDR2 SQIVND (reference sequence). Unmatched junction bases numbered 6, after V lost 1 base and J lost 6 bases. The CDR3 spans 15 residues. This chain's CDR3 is CASSIGAGEGDTQYF. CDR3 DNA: TGTGCCAGTAGTATAGGAGCGGGAGAAGGCGATACGCAGTATTTT.

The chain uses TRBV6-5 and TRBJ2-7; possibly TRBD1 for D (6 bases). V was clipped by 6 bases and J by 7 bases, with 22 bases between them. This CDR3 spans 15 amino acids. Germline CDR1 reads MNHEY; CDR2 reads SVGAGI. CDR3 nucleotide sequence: TGTGCCAGCAGGCTACAGGGTTCAATGCTAGGGGAGCAGTACTTC. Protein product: CASRLQGSMLGEQYF.

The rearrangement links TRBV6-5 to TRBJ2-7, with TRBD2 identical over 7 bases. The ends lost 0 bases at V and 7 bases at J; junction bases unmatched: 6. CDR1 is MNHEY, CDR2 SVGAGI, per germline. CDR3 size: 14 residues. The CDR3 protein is CASSYSGGVREQYF. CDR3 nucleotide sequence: TGTGCCAGCAGTTACTCGGGGGGGGTTCGGGAGCAGTACTTC.

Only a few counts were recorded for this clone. The CDR3 protein is CAWSRDRGNSPLHF. CDR3 bases: TGTGCCTGGAGCCGGGACAGGGGGAATTCACCCCTCCACTTT. This chain links TRBV30 with TRBJ1-6, with 11 bases lining up with TRBD1. V shed 3 bases and J 7 bases; nucleotides not matched to a gene: 2. Germline lookup yields CDR1 GTSNPN and CDR2 SVGIG (reference sequence). There are 14 residues in the CDR3. The variable domain in full, with the rest retrieved from reference TRBV30 and TRBJ1-6, is SQTIHQWPATLVQPVGSPLSLECTVEGTSNPNLYWYRQAAGRGLQLLFYSVGIGQISSEVPQNLSASRPQDRQFILSSKKLLLSDSGFYLCAWSRDRGNSPLHFGNGTRLTVT.

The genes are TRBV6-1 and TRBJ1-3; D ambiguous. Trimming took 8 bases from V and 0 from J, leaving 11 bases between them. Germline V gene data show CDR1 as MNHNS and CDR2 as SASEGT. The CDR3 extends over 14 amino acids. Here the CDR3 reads CASLPWFSGNTIYF. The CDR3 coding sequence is TGTGCCAGCCTCCCTTGGTTCTCTGGAAACACCATATATTTT.

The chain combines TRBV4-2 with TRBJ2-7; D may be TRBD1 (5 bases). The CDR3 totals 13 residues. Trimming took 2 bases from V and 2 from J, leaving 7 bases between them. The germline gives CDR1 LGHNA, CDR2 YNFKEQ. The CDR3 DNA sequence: TGTGCCAGCAGCCAAACAGGTACCTACGAGCAGTACTTC. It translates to CASSQTGTYEQYF.